This record looks at one T cell receptor beta chain sequence and its context. This specimen belongs to a study of blood T cells in healthy people across ages. Next came a second PCR, run for roughly 6 to 11 cycles, which used a sample-barcoded 5' primer along with a J-beta primer mix. TCRdb passed the 5' RACE reads through MiXCR, listing each CDR3 protein once. The table includes about 640,000 distinct CDR3 sequences, under 70% detected once. Looked up from germline, CDR1 is ENHRY and CDR2 is SYGVKD. The CDR3 contains 15 residues. The V end lost 1 base, the J end lost 3 bases, and 10 bases lay between the germline ends.

This chain connects TRBV10-3 to TRBJ2-1, with unresolved D. This TCR was sampled from a man between 60 and 75 years old in good health. Sample: blood. CDR3 amino acids: CAISEFPTGYNEQFF. Written as DNA, the CDR3 is TGTGCCATCAGTGAGTTTCCCACGGGCTACAATGAGCAGTTCTTC.